This T cell receptor (beta chain) was obtained from a study of blood T cell repertoires in COVID-19. The wider study: Sites in the United States, Italy and Spain provided acute and convalescent COVID-19 samples. Sources were T cells, B-cell-depleted T cells, or PBMCs; the material itself was cDNA or gDNA.

Per the germline V gene, CDR1 is PRHDT and CDR2 is FYEKMQ (reference sequence). V shed 0 bases, J shed 7 bases, and the junction held 5 bases outside the gene matches. This CDR3 region has 14 residues. Under the authors' procedure: How many nucleated cells were present was estimated from reference gene primer amplification. Sequenced by immunoSEQ multiplex PCR; TCRdb stores in-frame clones only, minus some. D and trimming were read from the DNA, whereas the V and J calls and clone size are those reported in that table. The sample has 130,000 or so clones; around 88% are singletons. This TCR derives from a woman aged 55-70 years with acute or convalescent COVID-19. The specimen sequenced was peripheral blood. The chain links TRBV13 to TRBJ1-2, with 7 nucleotides matching TRBD1. CDR3 sequence (DNA): TGTGCCAGCAGCTTAGGGCAGGGGGGCGTTGGCTACACCTTC. Translating it yields CASSLGQGGVGYTF.